These 20 T cell receptor beta chains were all obtained from the same sample, sequenced in a study of blood T cell repertoires in COVID-19. Only in-frame clones appear in the TCRdb table, and some are missing; sequencing was by immunoSEQ multiplex PCR. The table shows 250,000 to 300,000 clones, with around 85% occurring only once. The sample consisted of peripheral blood. Receptors were obtained from a woman under 40 with COVID-19, enrolled during active disease.

V and J are TRBV5-1 and TRBJ2-2; possibly TRBD1 for D (6 bases). Germline V gene sequence: CDR1 SGHRS, CDR2 YFSETQ. The CDR3 consists of 14 residues. The V gene lost 5 bases and the J gene lost 4 bases, with 12 bases spanning the gap. CDR3 sequence reads: CASRPGQITGELFF. CDR3 bases: TGCGCCAGCAGGCCGGGACAAATCACCGGGGAGCTGTTTTTT. Combining the CDR3 with reference TRBV5-1 and TRBJ2-2 gives the whole variable domain KAGVTQTPRYLIKTRGQQVTLSCSPISGHRSVSWYQQTPGQGLQFLFEYFSETQRNKGNFPGRFSGRQFSNSRSEMNVSTLELGDSALYLCASRPGQITGELFFGEGSRLTVL.

This clone was recorded once. One end of the junction is discordant with germline, which a read error may explain. The J gene is TRBJ2-7, the V gene TRBV7-2, with 7 nucleotides matching TRBD1. The CDR3 consists of 15 residues. In germline, CDR1 is SGHTA, CDR2 FQGNSA. The CDR3 DNA reads as TGTGCCAGCAGCCATACCGGGACAGCCTCCTCCGAGCAGTACTTC. It translates to CASSHTGTASSEQYF.

This clone was picked up one time. The J gene is TRBJ2-7, the V gene TRBV5-6; 7 nucleotides align to TRBD2. V trimming: 4 bases; J trimming: 9 bases; junction bases outside the gene matches: 10. The CDR3 has 13 amino acids. Germline CDR1 SGHDT, CDR2 YYEEEE. CDR3 DNA: TGTGCCAGCAGCCCCGCGGCGGGGGAGGGGCAGTACTTC. It translates to CASSPAAGEGQYF.

This clone came up a few times. The V call is TRBV27, the J call TRBJ2-1; 7 bases match TRBD1. Germline loops: CDR1 MNHEY, CDR2 SMNVEV (reference sequence). Losses at the gene ends were 8 bases for V and 4 bases for J; bases not matched to a gene: 17. CDR3 length: 17 amino acids. The CDR3: CASGPSLRAGGYNEQFF. For the CDR3, the DNA is TGTGCCAGCGGTCCTAGTTTACGCGCAGGGGGATACAATGAGCAGTTCTTC.

The chain carries TRBV4-1 and TRBJ1-1; 7 positions agree with TRBD1. Per the germline V gene, CDR1 is MGHRA and CDR2 is YSYEKL. This CDR3 has 18 amino acids. After removal of 4 bases from V and 2 bases from J, the junction contained 16 bases not matched to a gene. The CDR3 bases are TGCGCCAGCAGCCGATTGGGGGCTATGGACAGGAAAAACACTGAAGCTTTCTTT. Amino acids: CASSRLGAMDRKNTEAFF.

In its sample, this clone was seen once. The rearrangement joins TRBV18 to TRBJ2-3; D unresolved. This CDR3 spans 15 amino acids. The V end was cut by 6 bases, the J end by 2 bases, with 15 bases between. Looked up from germline, CDR1 is KGHSH and CDR2 is LQKENI. The CDR3 nucleotides are TGTGCCAGCTCCCTTGGGCAACGGTCCACAGATACGCAGTATTTT. It translates to CASSLGQRSTDTQYF.

The rearrangement joins TRBV11-2 to TRBJ2-3; 10 bases map to TRBD2. The junction had 10 bases not matched to a gene; V was cut back by 5 bases and J by 2 bases. The germline CDR1 and CDR2 sequences are SGHAT and FQNNGV. The CDR3 runs 17 residues. The DNA of the CDR3 is TGTGCCAGCAGCGGAGTGACTAGCGGGTCCCTCACAGATACGCAGTATTTT. It is translated as CASSGVTSGSLTDTQYF.

The genes are TRBV2 and TRBJ2-5; no definite D call. Germline V gene data show CDR1 as SNHLY and CDR2 as FYNNEI. The CDR3 has 13 residues. The V gene lost 4 bases and the J gene lost 0 bases, with 6 bases spanning the gap. CDR3 sequence (DNA): TGTGCCAGCAGTGTCCAGTACCAAGAGACCCAGTACTTC. This sequence encodes CASSVQYQETQYF.

This chain uses TRBV7-9 with TRBJ2-5, with 10 bases aligning to TRBD1. The CDR3 extends over 15 amino acids. The germline CDR1 and CDR2 sequences are SEHNR and FQNEAQ (reference sequence). After removal of 5 bases from V and 5 bases from J, the junction contained 8 bases not matched to a gene. The CDR3 nucleotides are TGTGCCAGCAGCCCCAGACAGGGGGCGCTGGAGACCCAGTACTTC. Its translation: CASSPRQGALETQYF.

This chain joins TRBV5-4 and TRBJ1-2; D is uncertain. Per the germline V gene, CDR1 is SGHNT and CDR2 is YYREEE (reference sequence). The CDR3 has 15 amino acids. Trimming left V 2 bases short and J 4 bases short, with 15 bases between. The CDR3 sequence: CASSFRDLRLYGYTF. The DNA of the CDR3 is TGTGCCAGCAGCTTTCGGGATCTAAGGCTCTATGGCTACACCTTC.

This chain uses TRBV2 with TRBJ2-5, with 9 positions matching TRBD2. The CDR3 runs to 14 residues. The ends lost 9 bases at V and 2 bases at J; junction bases unmatched: 7. The germline V gene encodes CDR1 SNHLY and CDR2 FYNNEI. As DNA, the CDR3 is TGTGCCAGGGCGACTAGCGGTTCTCAAGAGACCCAGTACTTC. Protein: CARATSGSQETQYF.

J is TRBJ2-7 and V is TRBV7-8; D perhaps matches TRBD2 (6 bases). The germline gives CDR1 SGHVS, CDR2 FQNEAQ. CDR3 length equals 12 residues. Trimming cost V 4 bases and J 3 bases, with 7 bases left between them. The CDR3, as DNA: TGTGCCAGCAGCTCGGGGGTCTACGAGCAGTACTTC. Translating gives CASSSGVYEQYF.

This clone was picked up a small number of times. This sequence joins TRBV5-1 and TRBJ1-5; D remains ambiguous. V dropped 1 base and J dropped 2 bases, with 10 bases sitting between them. Germline V gives CDR1 SGHRS, CDR2 YFSETQ. The CDR3 sequence is 15 residues long. In DNA form, the CDR3 reads TGCGCCAGCAGCTTGTCCTTCGGTGGCAATCAGCCCCAGCATTTT. This encodes CASSLSFGGNQPQHF.

The V call is TRBV9, the J call TRBJ2-2; TRBD2 matches at 10 bases. With V trimmed by 0 bases and J by 4 bases, 6 bases remained unmatched. Germline loops: CDR1 SGDLS, CDR2 YYNGEE. The CDR3 is 17 amino acids. The CDR3 is CASSVGGTSVFTGELFF. The CDR3 DNA reads TGTGCCAGCAGCGTAGGCGGGACTAGCGTATTCACCGGGGAGCTGTTTTTT.

V and J are TRBV27 and TRBJ1-2, with TRBD1 matching over 8 bases. CDR3 size: 15 residues. The germline gives CDR1 MNHEY, CDR2 SMNVEV (reference sequence). The junction had 8 bases not matched to a gene; V was cut back by 0 bases and J by 8 bases. This chain's CDR3 is CASSLSMGQVRGYTF. The CDR3 DNA follows: TGTGCCAGCAGTTTATCGATGGGACAGGTCCGAGGCTACACCTTC.

The chain combines TRBV6-5 with TRBJ2-7; TRBD1 agrees at 8 bases. The germline gives CDR1 MNHEY, CDR2 SVGAGI. The V and J ends lost 5 bases and 3 bases, in that order; junction bases with no gene match: 6. The CDR3 contains 14 residues. The CDR3 spells CASSLPGGLYEQYF. The CDR3 coding sequence is TGTGCCAGCAGTCTTCCAGGGGGCCTCTACGAGCAGTACTTC.

This chain uses TRBV6-1 with TRBJ1-2; D is unclear. The CDR3 is 13 amino acids. Trimming pared 3 bases from V and 1 base from J, leaving 6 bases between. The germline gives CDR1 MNHNS, CDR2 SASEGT. CDR3 loop: CASSESVNYGYTF. The CDR3 nucleotides are TGTGCCAGCAGTGAGTCAGTTAACTATGGCTACACCTTC.

The rearrangement links TRBV2 to TRBJ1-2; D not resolved. The CDR3 is 13 amino acids. CDR1 and CDR2 (germline): SNHLY, FYNNEI. Trimming shortened V by 7 bases and J by 6 bases, and 15 bases separated the two germline ends. The DNA of the CDR3 is TGTGCCAGCATTAACGACATCTCCGATGGCTACACCTTC. Amino acids: CASINDISDGYTF. Full variable domain (outside the CDR3, taken from reference TRBV2 and TRBJ1-2): EPEVTQTPSHQVTQMGQEVILRCVPISNHLYFYWYRQILGQKVEFLVSFYNNEISEKSEIFDDQFSVERPDGSNFTLKIRSTKLEDSAMYFCASINDISDGYTFGSGTRLTVV.

The gene calls are TRBV11-1 and TRBJ2-2; D is perhaps TRBD2 (7 bases). This CDR3 is built from 16 residues. Trimming cost V 1 base and J 4 bases, with 13 bases left between them. CDR1 is SGHAT, CDR2 FQDESV, per germline (reference sequence). The CDR3 sequence: CASSLVRGGITGELFF. The CDR3 region has the DNA TGTGCCAGCAGCTTAGTGAGGGGGGGAATCACCGGGGAGCTGTTTTTT.

The V gene is TRBV10-1, the J gene TRBJ2-3; the D gene is possibly TRBD1 (5 bases). CDR1 WNHNN and CDR2 SYGVQD come from the germline V gene (reference sequence). The CDR3 has 14 residues. V lost 4 bases and J lost 0, with 8 bases in between. The CDR3 DNA is TGCGCCAGCAGTGCCAGGGTTAGCACAGATACGCAGTATTTT. This sequence encodes CASSARVSTDTQYF.